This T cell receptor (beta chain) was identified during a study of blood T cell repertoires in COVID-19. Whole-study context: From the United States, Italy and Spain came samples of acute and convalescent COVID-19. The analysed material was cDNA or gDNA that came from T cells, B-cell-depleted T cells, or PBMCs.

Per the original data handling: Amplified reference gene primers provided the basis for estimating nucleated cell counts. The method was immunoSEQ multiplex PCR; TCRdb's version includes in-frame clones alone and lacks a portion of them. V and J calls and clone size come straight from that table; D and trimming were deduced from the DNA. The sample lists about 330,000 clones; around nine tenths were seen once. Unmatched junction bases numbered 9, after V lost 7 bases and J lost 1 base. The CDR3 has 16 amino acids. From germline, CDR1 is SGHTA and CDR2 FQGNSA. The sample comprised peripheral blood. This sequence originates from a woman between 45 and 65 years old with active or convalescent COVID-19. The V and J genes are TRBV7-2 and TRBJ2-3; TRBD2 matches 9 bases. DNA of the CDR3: TGTGCCAGCAAAATTAGACCTAGCGGGGGCACAGATACGCAGTATTTT. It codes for CASKIRPSGGTDTQYF.